The present entry profiles one T cell receptor beta chain with its context. Antigen: not known. With 60 Vbeta and 13 Jbeta primers, the PCR was carried out. How the authors handled the data: Unique TCR beta chains numbered roughly 80 million in a later analysis, with around 10 million shared. Method: immunoSEQ multiplex PCR; TCRdb's copy keeps in-frame clones and lacks some. D and trimming come from the DNA, and the V and J calls and clone size come from that table. Of tens of thousands of clones detected, about four fifths appear once; the ten largest clones hold just over 50%. CDR1 MNHNY and CDR2 SVGAGI come from the germline V gene (reference sequence). J was trimmed by 8 bases and V by 6 bases; bases with no gene match: 8. The CDR3 is 14 residues long. This sample was taken from a study of cytomegalovirus exposure and HLA in healthy donors. Study-wide results and caveats: Differences between HLA loci emerged in a later analysis of TCR association rates, with DRB1 most and HLA-C fewest.

Those who donated were healthy bone marrow donors. The receptor's source is a man in his fifties in good health and CMV-seropositive. The sequencing input was PBMCs. V usage is TRBV6-6 and J usage is TRBJ1-4, with TRBD1 matching over 8 bases. CDR3 residues: CASRPGQGTEKLFF. DNA of the CDR3: TGTGCCAGCAGACCTGGACAGGGTACGGAAAAACTGTTTTTT.